This T cell receptor (beta chain) is drawn from a study of T cell repertoires in ileal Crohn's disease. Study context: Median disease duration was approximately eight years; 35% smoked at surgery. Operated complications were stricturing disease (approximately 60%) and penetrating disease (around 39%).

Overall study results and limits: Endoscopic recurrence occurred in every patient whose clonality exceeded 26.8%. Active smokers at surgery had more clonal expansions than non-smokers.

Germline V gene lookup returns CDR1 SGHTA and CDR2 FQGNSA. V was pared by 1 base and J by 2 bases, with 2 bases of the junction left unmatched. The CDR3 covers 16 residues. In the case of this clone: Antigen unknown.

TCRdb keeps only in-frame clones here, not all; method: immunoSEQ multiplex PCR. The profile shows 6,700 or so clones, about four fifths of them singletons. This clonotype was sampled from an adult with Crohn's disease. Sequencing was done on a sample of ileal tissue. The V call is TRBV7-2, the J call TRBJ2-3; TRBD2 matches 11 bases. The CDR3 sequence: CASSLGLAGPTDTQYF. Here the CDR3 DNA reads TGTGCCAGCAGCTTAGGACTAGCGGGGCCCACAGATACGCAGTATTTT.